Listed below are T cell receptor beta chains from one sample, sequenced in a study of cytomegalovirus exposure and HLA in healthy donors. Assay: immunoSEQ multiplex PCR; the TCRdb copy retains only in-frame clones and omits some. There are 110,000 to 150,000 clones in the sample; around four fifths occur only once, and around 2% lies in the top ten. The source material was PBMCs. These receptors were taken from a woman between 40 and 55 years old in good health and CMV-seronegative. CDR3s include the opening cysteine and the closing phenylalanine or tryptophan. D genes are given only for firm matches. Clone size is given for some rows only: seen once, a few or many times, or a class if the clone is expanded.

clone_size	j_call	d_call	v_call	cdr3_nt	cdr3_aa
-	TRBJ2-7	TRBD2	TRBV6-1	TGTGCCAGCAGTGAAAAGAGACTAGCGGGAGCATACGAGCAGTACTTC	CASSEKRLAGAYEQYF
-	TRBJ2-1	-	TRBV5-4	TGTGCCAGCCGACCCGTTGTAGGAGGCTTGTCTGAGCAGTTCTTC	CASRPVVGGLSEQFF
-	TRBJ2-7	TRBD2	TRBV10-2	TGCGCCAGCAGTGACTTGGGGCGGGAGAGGGCCTACGAGCAGTACTTC	CASSDLGRERAYEQYF
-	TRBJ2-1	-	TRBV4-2	TGTGCCAGCAGCCAAGATGCAGTTTACAATGAGCAGTTCTTC	CASSQDAVYNEQFF
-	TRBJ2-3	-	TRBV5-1	TGCGCCAGCAGCTTTCCAGTACCTAGCACAGATACGCAGTATTTT	CASSFPVPSTDTQYF
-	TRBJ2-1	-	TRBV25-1	TGTGCCAGCAGTGAATGGGGAGAGGGTGGCAATGAGCAGTTCTTC	CASSEWGEGGNEQFF
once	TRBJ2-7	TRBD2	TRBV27	TGTGCCAGCAGTTTCTCCCTACCTACTAGCGGGAGACTGACGTACGAGCAGTACTTC	CASSFSLPTSGRLTYEQYF
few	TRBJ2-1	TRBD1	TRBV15	TGTGCCACCAGCAGGTCTAAGGGACAGATCTACAATGAGCAGTTCTTC	CATSRSKGQIYNEQFF
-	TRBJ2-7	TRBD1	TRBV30	TGTGCCTGGAGTCCCGGGACAGCCCTCTACGAGCAGTACTTC	CAWSPGTALYEQYF
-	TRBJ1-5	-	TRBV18	TGTGCCAGCTCACGGAGTAGGGGAAATGAACAGCCCCAGCATTTT	CASSRSRGNEQPQHF
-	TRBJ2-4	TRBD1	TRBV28	TGTGCCAGCAGTCCTGGGACAGGGAAAAACATTCAGTACTTC	CASSPGTGKNIQYF
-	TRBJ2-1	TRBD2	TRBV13	TGTGCCAGCAGCTTATCAACTAGCGGGTACAATGAGCAGTTCTTC	CASSLSTSGYNEQFF
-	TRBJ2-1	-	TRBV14	TGTGCCAGCAGCCAAGTCCAGAGGCACAATGAGCAGTTCTTC	CASSQVQRHNEQFF
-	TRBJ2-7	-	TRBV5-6	TGTGCCAGCAGCTGGGGGGCTGCGGGGGTGGCGTCCTACGAGCAGTACTTC	CASSWGAAGVASYEQYF
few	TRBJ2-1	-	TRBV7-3	TGTGCCAGCAGCCCCCGACCCCGGGACTGGAGCTCCTACAATGAGCAGTTCTTC	CASSPRPRDWSSYNEQFF
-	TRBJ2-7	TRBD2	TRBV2	TGTGCCCGCTCGGGACTAGCGGGTTCCGAGCAGTACTTC	CARSGLAGSEQYF
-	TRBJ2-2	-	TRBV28	TGTGCCAGCAGCCGGACAGGGAGGGTCACCGGGGAGCTGTTTTTT	CASSRTGRVTGELFF